Below are 4 T cell receptor beta chains sequenced from a single sample in a study of cytomegalovirus exposure and HLA in healthy donors. The PCR made use of 60 Vbeta and 13 Jbeta primers. Assay: immunoSEQ multiplex PCR; the TCRdb copy retains only in-frame clones and omits some. Among a few hundred thousand clones listed, about four fifths were seen once. Sequenced input: PBMCs. Receptor source: a young man in good health and CMV-seronegative.

The rearrangement joins TRBV28 to TRBJ1-5; D gene uncertain. This CDR3 contains 17 residues. V lost 5 bases and J 3 bases, leaving 20 bases between the germline ends. Germline V gene lookup returns CDR1 MDHEN and CDR2 SYDVKM. Written as DNA, the CDR3 is TGTGCCAGCAGTCGACCCCCTTTAGGTCACTACAATCAGCCCCAGCATTTT. Translated, it gives CASSRPPLGHYNQPQHF.

The chain couples TRBV2 to TRBJ1-2; 10 nucleotides align to TRBD1. Unmatched junction bases numbered 11, after V lost 5 bases and J lost 8 bases. CDR1 and CDR2 (germline): SNHLY, FYNNEI. The CDR3 sequence is 15 residues long. The DNA for the CDR3 is TGTGCCAGCAGTCAAAACATGGGGACAGGGGAAGGCTACACCTTC. Residues: CASSQNMGTGEGYTF.

This clone came up a few times. This sequence joins TRBV23-1 and TRBJ1-5; 10 bases line up with TRBD1. TRBV23-1 is known as an ORF, though its function is uncertain. With V trimmed by 0 bases and J by 6 bases, 2 bases remained unmatched. The CDR3 consists of 15 residues. The CDR3, as DNA: TGCGCCAGCAGTCAATCGGGGGACAGGGGTCAGCCCCAGCATTTT. It encodes CASSQSGDRGQPQHF.

This chain connects TRBV6-4 to TRBJ1-2; D is undetermined. Germline CDR1 is MRHNA and CDR2 is SNTAGT. The CDR3 runs to 16 residues. Trimming cost V 3 bases and J 5 bases, with 19 bases left between them. The CDR3 coding sequence is TGTGCCAGCAGTGAATTTGGGAATGGCAGGAGGTATGGCTACACCTTC. Translated, it gives CASSEFGNGRRYGYTF.